Following are 26 T cell receptor beta chains from one sample sequenced in a study of spatial heterogeneity in lung cancer. MiXCR, run by TCRdb on the 5' RACE reads, gives a single entry per CDR3 protein. The repertoire holds about 35,000 distinct CDR3 sequences, with approximately 3% as singletons. Time point meaning: sample taken at primary tumor resection. The material sequenced was normal lung tissue next to the tumor, taken at surgery. Receptor source: a male donor with early-stage non-small cell lung cancer.

A few counts support this clonotype. This chain uses TRBV2 with TRBJ2-5; D ambiguous. The V end was cut by 7 bases, the J end by 2 bases, with 17 bases between. CDR3 length equals 15 residues. Germline CDR1 reads SNHLY; CDR2 reads FYNNEI. This chain's CDR3 is CASTYGRLTQETQYF. CDR3 coding DNA: TGTGCCAGCACCTACGGAAGGCTGACGCAAGAGACCCAGTACTTC.

This clonotype was counted ten times or more. This chain connects TRBV2 to TRBJ2-3; D not resolved. Between the trimmed V and J ends, which lost 8 bases and 2 bases, there was a span of 8 bases. Germline CDR1 is SNHLY and CDR2 is FYNNEI. This CDR3 region has 12 residues. The CDR3 bases are TGTGCCAGCGGGCCTACCACAGATACGCAGTATTTT. Its translation is CASGPTTDTQYF.

This clonotype occurred many times. The V gene is TRBV18, the J gene TRBJ1-4; D is uncertain. Per the germline V gene, CDR1 is KGHSH and CDR2 is LQKENI. The CDR3 contains 15 residues. Trimming removed 1 base from V and 0 bases from J, with 6 bases in between. This CDR3 is CASSPLGATNEKLFF. The DNA of the CDR3 is TGTGCCAGCTCACCACTTGGGGCAACTAATGAAAAACTGTTTTTT.

This clonotype was seen repeatedly, ten times or more. This rearrangement joins TRBV3-1 to TRBJ2-3; 7 bases line up with TRBD2. V was pared by 3 bases and J by 2 bases, with 8 bases of the junction left unmatched. The CDR3 has 16 residues. Germline V gene data show CDR1 as LGHDT and CDR2 as YNNKEL (reference sequence). The CDR3 DNA sequence: TGTGCCAGCAGCCACCGTTATAGCGGGTTCACAGATACGCAGTATTTT. Amino acid sequence: CASSHRYSGFTDTQYF.

This clonotype was counted ten times or more. J is TRBJ2-4 and V is TRBV2; D remains ambiguous. Between the trimmed V and J ends, which lost 4 bases and 2 bases, there was a span of 6 bases. The CDR3 totals 13 residues. CDR1 and CDR2 (germline): SNHLY, FYNNEI. The CDR3 nucleotides are TGTGCCAGCAGTGGCTACACCAAAAACATTCAGTACTTC. Protein sequence: CASSGYTKNIQYF.

In this sample, this clonotype turned up many times. The chain links TRBV6-5 to TRBJ2-7; D possibly corresponds to TRBD1 (6 bases). The CDR3 consists of 15 residues. Trimming pared 7 bases from V and 2 bases from J, leaving 18 bases between. Germline CDR1 and CDR2: MNHEY and SVGAGI. The CDR3 bases are TGTGCCAGCACCGACGACAGGTCCCATACCTACGAGCAGTACTTC. Residues: CASTDDRSHTYEQYF.

This clonotype appeared many times. The V gene is TRBV18, the J gene TRBJ2-7, with D perhaps given as TRBD1 or TRBD2 (5 bases each). Trimming stripped 6 bases from V and 2 bases from J, with 17 bases between. Germline CDR1 reads KGHSH; CDR2 reads LQKENI. The CDR3 sequence is 15 residues long. The CDR3 nucleotides are TGTGCCAGCTCCCCGATGGGGACCCAAGCCTACGAGCAGTACTTC. Its translation is CASSPMGTQAYEQYF. Based on the CDR3 plus reference TRBV18 and TRBJ2-7, the full variable domain is NAGVMQNPRHLVRRRGQEARLRCSPMKGHSHVYWYRQLPEEGLKFMVYLQKENIIDESGMPKERFSAEFPKEGPSILRIQQVVRGDSAAYFCASSPMGTQAYEQYFGPGTRLTVT.

This clonotype was seen only a few times. The chain joins TRBV20-1 to TRBJ2-7, with D tentatively TRBD2 (6 bases). Germline CDR1 reads DFQATT; CDR2 reads SNEGSKA (reference sequence). CDR3 length: 12 residues. Trimming took off 7 bases at V and 0 bases at J, with 10 bases between the two ends. DNA of the CDR3: TGCAGTGGGCGGGGAAACTCCTACGAGCAGTACTTC. Translated: CSGRGNSYEQYF.

In its sample, this clonotype was seen a few times. CDR3 residues: CAWSRLAGELFF. The CDR3 coding sequence is TGTGCCTGGAGTCGGCTTGCCGGGGAGCTGTTTTTT. The chain has TRBV30 and TRBJ2-2; D is uncertain. Trimming cost V 2 bases and J 6 bases, with 7 bases left between them. Germline lookup yields CDR1 GTSNPN and CDR2 SVGIG (reference sequence). The CDR3 contains 12 residues.

This clonotype was observed at least ten times. The rearrangement joins TRBV18 to TRBJ2-7; 7 positions agree with TRBD1. V shed 2 bases, J shed 3 bases, and the junction held 7 bases outside the gene matches. The CDR3 is 15 residues long. Germline V gene sequence: CDR1 KGHSH, CDR2 LQKENI. The CDR3 nucleotides are TGTGCCAGCTCACCAATCACCACAGGGGTCTACGAGCAGTACTTC. The encoded protein is CASSPITTGVYEQYF. Together with reference TRBV18 and TRBJ2-7, the CDR3 gives the full variable domain: NAGVMQNPRHLVRRRGQEARLRCSPMKGHSHVYWYRQLPEEGLKFMVYLQKENIIDESGMPKERFSAEFPKEGPSILRIQQVVRGDSAAYFCASSPITTGVYEQYFGPGTRLTVT.

This clonotype occurred a few times. This chain connects TRBV5-6 to TRBJ2-7; tentatively, D is TRBD1 (6 bases). The CDR3 totals 13 residues. The germline V gene encodes CDR1 SGHDT and CDR2 YYEEEE. V dropped 2 bases and J dropped 6 bases, with 12 bases sitting between them. CDR3 protein: CASSFGQGREQYF. The CDR3 nucleotides read TGTGCCAGCAGCTTCGGTCAGGGGCGCGAGCAGTACTTC. Full variable domain (outside the CDR3, taken from reference TRBV5-6 and TRBJ2-7): DAGVTQSPTHLIKTRGQQVTLRCSPKSGHDTVSWYQQALGQGPQFIFQYYEEEERQRGNFPDRFSGHQFPNYSSELNVNALLLGDSALYLCASSFGQGREQYFGPGTRLTVT.

This clonotype was observed at least ten times. This rearrangement joins TRBV12-3 or TRBV12-4 to TRBJ1-3; D remains ambiguous. The CDR3 consists of 20 residues. V shed 8 bases and J shed 1 base, with 30 bases lying between them. The CDR3 nucleotides are TGTGCCAGCGGAACGAGTTCACTGGCATTGAGTCGAAGGTCTGGAAACACCATATATTTT. Protein sequence: CASGTSSLALSRRSGNTIYF.

This clonotype was seen only a few times. Given a much more abundant clone one base away, this may be a read error. V is TRBV18 and J is TRBJ2-2, with D perhaps assigned TRBD1 or TRBD2 (5 bases each). Germline CDR1 is KGHSH and CDR2 is LQKENI. Trimming removed 2 bases from V and 10 bases from J, with 14 bases in between. This CDR3 region has 14 residues. The CDR3 sequence: CASSPYEGPVELFF. CDR3 in DNA: TGTGCCAGCTCACCATACGAGGGGCCCGTGGAGCTGTTTTTT.

This clonotype appeared many times. V usage is TRBV6-6 and J usage is TRBJ2-5; 7 bases fit TRBD2. V lost 2 bases and J lost 7; bases outside the gene matches: 13. Germline V CDR1 and CDR2: MNHNY, SVGAGI (reference sequence). There are 16 residues in the CDR3. The DNA of the CDR3 is TGTGCCAGCAGTTACGGTGGCGGGGACTATCCCGGGACCCAGTACTTC. Its protein is CASSYGGGDYPGTQYF.

Ten or more counts support this clonotype. The V and J genes are TRBV12-3 or TRBV12-4 and TRBJ1-1; D unclear. This CDR3 region has 12 residues. The V end was cut by 5 bases, the J end by 6 bases, with 10 bases between. In DNA form, the CDR3 reads TGTGCCAGCAGTATCCTTGGTTCTGAAGCTTTCTTT. Protein sequence: CASSILGSEAFF.

Ten or more counts support this clonotype. At one of its ends the junction is not consistent with the germline gene, which may arise from a read error. V usage is TRBV2 and J usage is TRBJ1-4; unclear D gene. Germline CDR1 reads SNHLY; CDR2 reads FYNNEI. This CDR3 contains 12 residues. This chain's CDR3 is CASSGTKWQTNF. The CDR3 DNA sequence: TGTGCCAGCAGTGGAACAAAGTGGCAGACTAATTTT.

In its sample, this clonotype was seen many times. V and J are TRBV5-1 and TRBJ2-3; tentatively, D is TRBD2 (5 bases). The CDR3 contains 14 residues. V was pared by 7 bases and J by 3 bases, with 15 bases between. Germline CDR1 and CDR2: SGHRS and YFSETQ. The CDR3 DNA reads TGCGCCAGCCGCTCCCCCGGGGATACAGATACGCAGTATTTT. As protein: CASRSPGDTDTQYF.

This clonotype was detected only a few times. The V call is TRBV6-2 or TRBV6-3, the J call TRBJ1-5; D call uncertain. V lost 7 bases and J lost 0, with 10 bases in between. The CDR3 has 14 residues. Germline V gives CDR1 MNHEY, CDR2 SVGEGT. Here the CDR3 DNA reads TGTGCCAGCAAAAAACCCTATAGCAATCAGCCCCAGCATTTT. This translates into CASKKPYSNQPQHF.

CDR3 loop: CASSLDVGGIGSPLHF. In DNA, the CDR3 is TGTGCCAGCAGCTTAGATGTGGGTGGAATTGGCTCACCCCTCCACTTT. The rearrangement links TRBV7-9 to TRBJ1-6; D remains unclear. CDR1 is SEHNR, CDR2 FQNEAQ, per germline (reference sequence). The CDR3 has 16 amino acids. V gave up 1 base and J gave up 10 bases, with 17 bases separating them.

This clonotype was seen repeatedly, ten times or more. The chain carries TRBV5-1 and TRBJ2-3; no clear D. CDR1 and CDR2 (germline): SGHRS, YFSETQ. Trimming took off 5 bases at V and 0 bases at J, with 7 bases between the two ends. The CDR3 consists of 13 residues. The CDR3 nucleotides read TGCGCCAGCAGTACGGTCAGCACAGATACGCAGTATTTT. Encoded protein: CASSTVSTDTQYF.

The sample holds many counts of this clonotype. This sequence joins TRBV12-3 or TRBV12-4 and TRBJ2-1, with TRBD1 identical over 7 bases. There are 15 residues in the CDR3. Trimming removed 1 base from V and 7 bases from J; junction bases left unmatched: 7. This CDR3 reads CASSLDRGDGNEQFF. The DNA of the CDR3 is TGTGCCAGCAGTTTAGACAGGGGCGACGGGAATGAGCAGTTCTTC.

This clonotype came up many times. The chain recombines TRBV12-3 or TRBV12-4 with TRBJ1-2; D remains unclear. The CDR3 contains 14 residues. V was trimmed by 2 bases and J by 3 bases, leaving 10 bases between them. Here the CDR3 DNA reads TGTGCCAGCAGTTTAACGGGGTATGACTATGGCTACACCTTC. Amino acids: CASSLTGYDYGYTF.

Only a few counts were recorded for this clonotype. The V call is TRBV5-5, the J call TRBJ2-5, with D hard to call. V was cut by 0 bases and J by 1 base, with 7 bases left in between. The CDR3 has 14 amino acids. Germline V gives CDR1 SGHKS, CDR2 YYEKEE (reference sequence). The DNA of the CDR3 is TGTGCCAGCAGCTTGGCGGCTAGCCAAGAGACCCAGTACTTC. This encodes CASSLAASQETQYF.

In this sample, this clonotype turned up many times. The V call is TRBV4-3, the J call TRBJ1-3; D ambiguous. V was clipped by 2 bases and J by 6 bases, with 11 bases between them. This CDR3 has 14 amino acids. Germline CDR1 LGHNA, CDR2 YSLEER. The CDR3 nucleotides are TGCGCCAGCAGCCAAAATGACGGCCCAAACACCATATATTTT. It specifies CASSQNDGPNTIYF.

This clonotype has a count of ten or more. V is TRBV4-1 and J is TRBJ1-2; D possibly corresponds to TRBD1 (5 bases). V was trimmed by 0 bases and J by 7 bases, leaving 21 bases between them. The CDR3 length is 17 residues. Germline CDR1 and CDR2: MGHRA and YSYEKL. CDR3 in amino acids: CASSQDPPQGDTAGYTF. CDR3 sequence (DNA): TGCGCCAGCAGCCAAGACCCCCCCCAGGGCGATACTGCTGGCTACACCTTC.

This clonotype was counted ten times or more. The chain uses TRBV5-1 and TRBJ2-3, with 8 bases matching TRBD2. This CDR3 is 19 amino acids long. The J segment lost 4 bases and the V segment lost 0 bases, leaving 16 bases of the junction unmatched. CDR1 is SGHRS and CDR2 is YFSETQ in the germline V gene. The CDR3 reads CASSLVRRLAGHFPDTQYF. DNA of the CDR3: TGCGCCAGCAGCTTGGTACGTCGGCTAGCGGGTCACTTCCCAGATACGCAGTATTTT.